The 6 T cell receptor beta chains reported below all come from one sample, sequenced in a study of shared clonotypes between healthy human individuals. The repertoire was sequenced with immunoSEQ multiplex PCR; TCRdb's copy has only in-frame clones and lacks some. The data hold approximately 2.3 million clones, with just over 90% observed a single time. Sequenced material: naive CD4+ T cells from PBMCs. Subset indicated: CD45RA+ positively selected. The source is a man aged 18-30 years in good health. Some clones in this sample may be carry-over from other donors' samples.

The table lists this clone with a count of one. V is TRBV30 and J is TRBJ2-7; perhaps TRBD1 as D (7 bases). CDR3 length: 13 residues. Germline V gene lookup returns CDR1 GTSNPN and CDR2 SVGIG (reference sequence). V lost 5 bases, J lost 7 bases, and 18 bases lay in between. DNA for the CDR3: TGTGCCTGGGCCCGGGACAGACTAGGGGAGCAGTACTTC. It translates to CAWARDRLGEQYF.

This sequence joins TRBV6-1 and TRBJ2-5; no reliable D call. CDR3 size: 15 residues. The V gene's germline CDR1 is MNHNS and CDR2 SASEGT. V dropped 1 base and J dropped 5 bases, with 14 bases sitting between them. CDR3 DNA sequence: TGTGCCAGCAGTGAAGGGGTAGGGAAGTGGGAGACCCAGTACTTC. Translation gives CASSEGVGKWETQYF.

The chain combines TRBV2 with TRBJ2-5; the match to TRBD2 covers 8 bases. V was clipped by 7 bases and J by 5 bases; unmatched bases: 12. The CDR3 has 15 amino acids. Germline V lookup: CDR1 SNHLY, CDR2 FYNNEI. The CDR3 reads CASISREGLPETQYF. CDR3 DNA: TGTGCCAGCATTTCACGGGAGGGCCTTCCCGAGACCCAGTACTTC.

This CDR3 is CASSFSRELATQYF. Written as DNA, the CDR3 is TGCGCCAGCAGCTTCTCTCGGGAGTTAGCGACCCAGTACTTC. The V gene is TRBV5-1, the J gene TRBJ2-5; the D gene is possibly TRBD2 (6 bases). The V end was cut by 2 bases, the J end by 7 bases, with 15 bases between. Looked up from germline, CDR1 is SGHRS and CDR2 is YFSETQ. The CDR3 spans 14 residues.

The chain has TRBV10-3 and TRBJ2-7; D gene unclear. The CDR3 length is 14 residues. V dropped 10 bases and J dropped 3 bases, with 19 bases sitting between them. CDR1 is ENHRY and CDR2 is SYGVKD in the germline V gene. CDR3 nucleotides: TGTGCCACCAAACCTTCGACGGACCGCTACGAGCAGTACTTC. Translated, it gives CATKPSTDRYEQYF.

V gene TRBV23-1 combines with J gene TRBJ2-7; TRBD2 agrees at 11 bases. TRBV23-1 is an ORF for which the function is uncertain. V shed 9 bases, J shed 5 bases, and the junction held 12 bases outside the gene matches. CDR3 length: 15 amino acids. The DNA for the CDR3 is TGCGCCAGTATCTTAGCGGGAGGGCCGCTCCACGAGCAGTACTTC. This gives the protein CASILAGGPLHEQYF.